This T cell receptor beta chain was obtained from a study of blood T cells in healthy people across ages. Study-wide results and caveats: Naive T cell percentage strongly correlated with TCR beta diversity.

A remark on this clonotype: Its antigen is undetermined.

Those donating, healthy Caucasian individuals from Russia, were aged roughly 6 to 100. Every sample gave at least 5 micrograms of total RNA when it was extracted. The CDR3 is 13 amino acids. CDR1 SEHNR and CDR2 FQNEAQ come from the germline V gene (reference sequence). V was pared by 4 bases and J by 5 bases, with 9 bases between. Primed by a sample-barcoded 5' primer and a J-beta primer mix, a second PCR proceeded for about 6 to 11 cycles. Every cDNA molecule carried a tag from a template-switch adaptor bearing 12 random nucleotides. TCRdb reprocessed the 5' RACE reads with MiXCR, giving one entry per CDR3 protein. The data show around 900,000 distinct CDR3 sequences, with roughly 51% seen just once and around 21% held by the top ten.

The sequence came from a woman aged 55-70 years in good health. The sequenced sample was blood. V is TRBV7-9 and J is TRBJ2-1; D possibly matches TRBD1 or TRBD2 (5 bases each). Written as DNA, the CDR3 is TGTGCCAGCAGCTGGGACGGGAACAATGAGCAGTTCTTC. Protein sequence: CASSWDGNNEQFF.